This T cell receptor (beta chain) was captured in a study of read filtering for tumor transcriptome and immune sequencing. Molecular barcoded adaptors covering alpha/delta and beta/gamma chains were used on roughly 370 ng RNA. TCRdb fed the reads into MiXCR, producing one record per CDR3 protein. Here the sample spans around 130,000 distinct CDR3 sequences, about 12% being singletons. V was clipped by 2 bases and J by 3 bases; unmatched bases: 5. The CDR3 runs to 17 residues. Germline V gives CDR1 SGDLS, CDR2 YYNGEE. This clonotype occurred a few times. This receptor was taken from a donor over 35 with multiple myeloma. The chain combines TRBV9 with TRBJ2-2, with 12 bases lining up with TRBD2. Sequenced input: a population of CD138-negative cells sorted from bone marrow. DNA for the CDR3: TGTGCCAGCAGCGTCGGACTAGCGGGGACGGACACCGGGGAGCTGTTTTTT. This sequence encodes CASSVGLAGTDTGELFF.